This TCR beta chain comes out of a study of post-analysis software for immune sequencing data. Study-level findings and limits: Versus controls, multiple sclerosis patients showed significantly lower diversity (normalized Chao1). There were several TRBV segments more frequent in patients than controls, and TRBV5-6, TRBV5-1 and TRBV20-1 were among them.

Every TCR beta cDNA library bore unique molecular identifiers. TCRdb independently ran MiXCR on the PCR reads; one entry per CDR3 protein. Among roughly 540,000 distinct CDR3 sequences listed, approximately 34% were seen once. The CDR3 loop spans 13 amino acids. The V end was cut by 1 base, the J end by 6 bases, with 9 bases between. The germline CDR1 and CDR2 sequences are MNHEY and SVGEGT. Comment on this clonotype: No antigen is known for it.

Sequencing used blood. This clonotype originated in a girl younger than 18 with multiple sclerosis. The gene calls are TRBV6-2 or TRBV6-3 and TRBJ1-1, with D possibly matching TRBD1 (6 bases). CDR3 in amino acids: CASSYYREAEAFF. The CDR3 DNA sequence: TGTGCCAGCAGTTACTACAGGGAGGCTGAAGCTTTCTTT.